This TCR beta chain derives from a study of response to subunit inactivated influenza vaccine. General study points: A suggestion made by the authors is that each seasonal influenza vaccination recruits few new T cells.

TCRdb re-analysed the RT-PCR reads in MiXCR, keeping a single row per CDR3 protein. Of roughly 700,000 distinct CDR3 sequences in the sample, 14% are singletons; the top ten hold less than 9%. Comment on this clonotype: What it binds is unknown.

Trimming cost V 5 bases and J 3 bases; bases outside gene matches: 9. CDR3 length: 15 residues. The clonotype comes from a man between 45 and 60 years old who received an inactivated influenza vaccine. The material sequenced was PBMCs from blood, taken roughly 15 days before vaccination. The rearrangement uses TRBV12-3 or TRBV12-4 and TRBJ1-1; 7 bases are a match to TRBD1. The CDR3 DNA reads TGTGCCAGCAGTGCCCGACAGGGTGCGGACACTGAAGCTTTCTTT. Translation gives CASSARQGADTEAFF.